The 3 T cell receptor beta chains listed next were all sequenced from one sample in a study of long-term antiretroviral therapy in people with HIV. The assay, immunoSEQ v3.0, was run at survey level. Generated by immunoSEQ multiplex PCR, the TCRdb table keeps only in-frame clones and is missing some. This sample has about 29,000 clones, with 65% to 85% found just once. This material consisted of unsorted PBMCs, taken 3 years after starting antiretroviral therapy. The receptors were sampled from a man between 35 and 55 years old with HIV.

The CDR3 spells CASSSVTGGDYGYTF. DNA for the CDR3: TGTGCCAGCAGTTCGGTGACAGGGGGCGATTATGGCTACACCTTC. V and J are TRBV27 and TRBJ1-2, with TRBD1 matching over 10 bases. Germline V gives CDR1 MNHEY, CDR2 SMNVEV (reference sequence). V trimming: 4 bases; J trimming: 5 bases; junction bases outside the gene matches: 7. The CDR3 is 15 residues long.

J is TRBJ1-1 and V is TRBV11-2; D call uncertain. Germline values: CDR1 SGHAT, CDR2 FQNNGV. The CDR3 is 15 residues long. The ends were cut back, 1 base at V and 5 bases at J, with 14 bases in the middle. The CDR3 protein is CASSLGGRSRTEAFF. In nucleotides, the CDR3 is TGTGCCAGCAGCTTAGGCGGCCGGAGCCGTACTGAAGCTTTCTTT.

About this clone: At one end the junction does not follow the germline gene, possibly because of a read error. The chain has TRBV7-7 and TRBJ2-1; 12 nucleotides align to TRBD2. The CDR3 has 15 residues. CDR1 is SSHAT and CDR2 is FNYEAQ in the germline V gene (reference sequence). The CDR3 DNA reads TGTGCTAGCAGCAAGGGACTAGCGGGTGTCCATGAGCAGTTCTTC. It is translated as CASSKGLAGVHEQFF.